This T cell receptor beta chain stems from a study of PD-1 blockade in classical Hodgkin lymphoma. Whole-study results and caveats: Newly diagnosed patients were said to have less baseline TCR diversity than healthy donors did. Underlying causes for the observed repertoire differences were not defined, possibly disease activity or prior therapy. Complete responders entered with baseline diversity on par with newly diagnosed patients, the results showed.

Method: immunoSEQ multiplex PCR; TCRdb's copy keeps in-frame clones and lacks some. This table holds approximately 27,000 clones, approximately 80% found once. The time point denotes: cycle 4 day 1 (C4D1), after 5 to 7 weeks of nivolumab. Each of the patients experienced relapse following autologous stem cell transplantation, and their brentuximab vedotin exposure differed. The study recorded best responses of complete response, partial response or progressive disease. Of note for this clone: Its antigen is unknown.

From germline, CDR1 is MDHEN and CDR2 SYDVKM. The V end was cut by 2 bases, the J end by 4 bases, with 12 bases between. The CDR3 extends over 14 amino acids. The receptor comes from a human donor with classical Hodgkin lymphoma. The chain carries TRBV28 and TRBJ2-7; D gene ambiguous. Specimen: peripheral blood mononuclear cells (PBMCs), collected before the fourth cycle of nivolumab. The CDR3 loop reads CASSLQRTAYEQYF. CDR3 DNA: TGTGCCAGCAGTTTACAAAGGACCGCATACGAGCAGTACTTC. The variable domain in full, completed from reference TRBV28 and TRBJ2-7, reads DVKVTQSSRYLVKRTGEKVFLECVQDMDHENMFWYRQDPGLGLRLIYFSYDVKMKEKGDIPEGYSVSREKKERFSLILESASTNQTSMYLCASSLQRTAYEQYFGPGTRLTVT.